The 17 T cell receptor beta chains below were found in one sample sequenced in a study of regulatory T cells in long-lasting Graves disease. Specified time point: newly diagnosed GD, antithyroid drugs for less than 3 months. Scientists built the TCR library using RNA that was extracted from PBMCs. Combining iRepertoire HTBI primers with Arm-PCR of CDR3 regions, the authors built TCR beta libraries. One entry per CDR3 protein results from TCRdb running MiXCR on the multiplex PCR reads. The table includes about 500,000 distinct CDR3 sequences, 15% to 20% detected once. This sample also appeared in a second study, on T cells in Graves' hyperthyroidism and ophthalmopathy.

The sample in question was peripheral blood mononuclear cells (PBMCs), obtained at new diagnosis, from a patient treated with antithyroid drugs. These receptors all stem from a man between 40 and 49 years old with Graves disease.

This clonotype appeared many times. Its ends do not fully match the called genes, so a read error is possible. The chain combines TRBV3-1 with TRBJ2-2; TRBD1 or TRBD2 may be the D gene (7 bases each). This CDR3 contains 16 residues. The germline V gene encodes CDR1 LGHDT and CDR2 YNNKEL (reference sequence). The CDR3: CASSQWEGANAGELFF. The CDR3 region has the DNA TGTGCCAGCAGCCAGTGGGAGGGGGCGAACGCCGGGGAGCTGTTTTTT.

V and J are TRBV28 and TRBJ2-3, with TRBD2 matching 10 bases. The germline V gene has CDR1 MDHEN and CDR2 SYDVKM. There are 17 residues in the CDR3. V was pared by 2 bases and J by 2 bases, with 7 bases of the junction left unmatched. The CDR3 region has the DNA TGTGCCAGCAGTTTAGAACCAGCGGGAGGGGTCACAGATACGCAGTATTTT. Translated: CASSLEPAGGVTDTQYF.

This chain connects TRBV20-1 to TRBJ2-1; D remains ambiguous. CDR1 is DFQATT and CDR2 is SNEGSKA in the germline V gene (reference sequence). CDR3 length: 13 residues. The CDR3 sequence is CRVWANSYNEQFF. The CDR3 DNA sequence: TGCAGGGTGTGGGCTAACTCCTACAATGAGCAGTTCTTC.

The V and J genes are TRBV20-1 and TRBJ2-7, with D perhaps TRBD2 (6 bases). Trimming took 3 bases from V and 2 from J, leaving 20 bases between them. Per the germline V gene, CDR1 is DFQATT and CDR2 is SNEGSKA (reference sequence). The CDR3 is 16 amino acids. CDR3 in DNA: TGCAGTGCTAGTCCTCTTGATCGGAGGGCCGCCTACGAGCAGTACTTC. As protein: CSASPLDRRAAYEQYF.

This clonotype was seen at least ten times. The rearrangement joins TRBV24-1 to TRBJ2-1; TRBD2 matches at 7 bases. Trimming removed 4 bases from V and 2 bases from J; junction bases left unmatched: 10. The germline gives CDR1 KGHDR, CDR2 SFDVKD. The CDR3 runs to 17 residues. The chain's CDR3 is CATSDTIAGSTYNEQFF. Here the CDR3 DNA reads TGTGCCACCAGTGACACTATAGCGGGTTCGACCTACAATGAGCAGTTCTTC.

This clonotype appeared a few times. The rearrangement joins TRBV28 to TRBJ1-5; D is undetermined. CDR1 and CDR2 (germline): MDHEN, SYDVKM. The CDR3 has 15 amino acids. Deletions cut 2 bases from V and 7 bases from J, with 15 bases between. CDR3 DNA: TGTGCCAGCAGTTTAGGCGGGAGTAAAATGCAGCCCCAGCATTTT. Translated: CASSLGGSKMQPQHF.

This clonotype was found a few times. CDR3 protein: CSVVTSQSSYEQYF. As DNA, the CDR3 is TGCAGCGTTGTAACTAGCCAAAGCTCCTACGAGCAGTACTTC. V usage is TRBV29-1 and J usage is TRBJ2-7, with a tentative D call TRBD2 (6 bases). The CDR3 runs to 14 residues. Between the trimmed V and J ends, which lost 4 bases and 0 bases, there was a span of 13 bases. The germline gives CDR1 SQVTM, CDR2 ANQGSEA.

This clonotype was seen a few times. The chain employs TRBV28 and TRBJ2-7; D is perhaps TRBD1 (6 bases). The germline gives CDR1 MDHEN, CDR2 SYDVKM. The CDR3 has 14 residues. Trimming removed 7 bases at V and 4 bases at J, with 17 bases between. CDR3 in amino acids: CASNPWDKKYEQYF. DNA of the CDR3: TGTGCCAGCAACCCATGGGACAAAAAATACGAGCAGTACTTC.

This clonotype was counted many times. The J gene is TRBJ2-4, the V gene TRBV28; D not certain. Germline CDR1 is MDHEN and CDR2 is SYDVKM. V lost 5 bases and J 5 bases, leaving 16 bases between the germline ends. This CDR3 has 15 amino acids. CDR3 DNA sequence: TGTGCCAGCAGTCCATCGGACCTGTCGGAAAACATTCAGTACTTC. This encodes CASSPSDLSENIQYF.

In this sample, this clonotype turned up many times. J is TRBJ2-1 and V is TRBV7-2, with D possibly called TRBD1 or TRBD2 (6 bases each). V dropped 2 bases and J dropped 9 bases, with 14 bases sitting between them. Germline V lookup: CDR1 SGHTA, CDR2 FQGNSA. This CDR3 contains 14 residues. The CDR3 DNA follows: TGTGCCAGCAGCTTACTTGGAGGGGGGTCTGAGCAGTTCTTC. This translates into CASSLLGGGSEQFF. Drawing the rest from reference TRBV7-2 and TRBJ2-1, the complete variable domain is GAGVSQSPSNKVTEKGKDVELRCDPISGHTALYWYRQSLGQGLEFLIYFQGNSAPDKSGLPSDRFSAERTGGSVSTLTIQRTQQEDSAVYLCASSLLGGGSEQFFGPGTRLTVL.

The chain carries TRBV19 and TRBJ1-5; D remains ambiguous. This CDR3 has 14 amino acids. The germline CDR1 and CDR2 sequences are LNHDA and SQIVND (reference sequence). With 5 bases removed from V and 0 bases from J, the gap between germline ends came to 8 bases. Here the CDR3 reads CASSANGSNQPQHF. In DNA, the CDR3 is TGTGCCAGTAGTGCAAACGGTAGCAATCAGCCCCAGCATTTT.

This chain links TRBV19 with TRBJ1-2; TRBD1 matches at 8 bases. The CDR3 covers 15 residues. V lost 3 bases and J lost 6; bases outside the gene matches: 9. Germline V gives CDR1 LNHDA, CDR2 SQIVND (reference sequence). This CDR3 is CASSMGPDRGDGYTF. The CDR3 DNA sequence: TGTGCCAGTAGTATGGGACCCGACAGGGGCGATGGCTACACCTTC.

This clonotype was detected many times. The chain carries TRBV20-1 and TRBJ2-7, with no clear D. CDR3 size: 13 residues. CDR1 and CDR2 (germline): DFQATT, SNEGSKA (reference sequence). V shed 4 bases and J shed 2 bases, with 12 bases lying between them. CDR3 in DNA: TGCAGTGCTAAGTCCCCGGTGACCTACGAGCAGTACTTC. Translating it yields CSAKSPVTYEQYF.

This clonotype was recorded a few times. The chain carries TRBV4-1 and TRBJ2-1, with TRBD2 matching over 10 bases. This CDR3 is built from 16 residues. Germline V gene data show CDR1 as MGHRA and CDR2 as YSYEKL. V trimming: 3 bases; J trimming: 9 bases; junction bases outside the gene matches: 11. CDR3: CASSHRTSGPGVEQFF. The CDR3 coding sequence is TGCGCCAGCAGCCACCGGACTAGCGGCCCGGGGGTTGAGCAGTTCTTC.

The gene calls are TRBV3-1 and TRBJ2-1; 13 bases are a match to TRBD2. In germline, CDR1 is LGHDT, CDR2 YNNKEL (reference sequence). V shed 4 bases, J shed 8 bases, and the junction held 5 bases outside the gene matches. The CDR3 covers 15 residues. CDR3 protein: CASSRRTSGSHEQFF. Here the CDR3 DNA reads TGTGCCAGCAGCCGCCGGACTAGCGGGAGTCATGAGCAGTTCTTC.

This clonotype has ten or more counts. The chain joins TRBV24-1 to TRBJ2-2; D not certain. V was clipped by 1 base and J by 6 bases, with 8 bases between them. CDR1 and CDR2 from the germline V gene are KGHDR and SFDVKD. The CDR3 runs 14 residues. The CDR3 DNA reads TGTGCCACCAGTGATTTCAGAGGCCCCGGGGAGCTGTTTTTT. Translating it yields CATSDFRGPGELFF.

The table lists this clonotype with a few counts. V is TRBV5-1 and J is TRBJ2-5, with D hard to call. The CDR3 has 16 residues. CDR1 and CDR2 (germline): SGHRS, YFSETQ. Trimming cost V 0 bases and J 2 bases, with 14 bases left between them. CDR3 nucleotide sequence: TGCGCCAGCAGCTTGGAAAGCCGGCGGCCACAAGAGACCCAGTACTTC. This encodes CASSLESRRPQETQYF.